These 18 T cell receptor beta chains were all obtained from the same sample, sequenced in a study of T-cell memory formation after mild COVID-19. TCRdb passed the 5' RACE reads through MiXCR, listing each CDR3 protein once. The sample includes 250,000 to 300,000 distinct CDR3 sequences, around 15% of them seen just once. Sequencing input: PBMCs or a T cell subset sorted from them (not recorded which). These receptors were collected from a man aged 18 to 30 who had mild COVID-19 (a few samples of this study predate the infection). Cell type and time point are not known.

This clonotype was seen more than once but under ten times. The chain carries TRBV9 and TRBJ1-6; D unclear. V lost 0 bases and J lost 11, with 6 bases in between. CDR1 is SGDLS and CDR2 is YYNGEE in the germline V gene. The CDR3 runs 12 residues. The CDR3 spells CASSVGFPPLHF. The DNA for the CDR3 is TGTGCCAGCAGCGTAGGCTTTCCACCCCTCCACTTT.

This clonotype turned up a few times. J is TRBJ2-3 and V is TRBV12-3 or TRBV12-4, with a weak D call TRBD2 (6 bases). The CDR3 contains 15 residues. Trimming took 5 bases from V and 0 from J, leaving 12 bases between them. CDR3: CASSRRGWSTDTQYF. CDR3 DNA: TGTGCCAGCAGTCGGAGGGGCTGGAGCACAGATACGCAGTATTTT.

This clonotype came up a few times. The chain carries TRBV11-2 and TRBJ2-3; D perhaps matches TRBD2 (5 bases). This CDR3 comprises 18 residues. In germline, CDR1 is SGHAT, CDR2 FQNNGV. V lost 2 bases to trimming and J lost 0 bases, with 18 bases between them. The chain's CDR3 is CASSLFRGERHSTDTQYF. The DNA of the CDR3 is TGTGCCAGCAGCTTATTTCGTGGGGAGAGACATAGCACAGATACGCAGTATTTT. Full variable domain (remainder filled in from reference TRBV11-2 and TRBJ2-3): EAGVAQSPRYKIIEKRQSVAFWCNPISGHATLYWYQQILGQGPKLLIQFQNNGVVDDSQLPKDRFSAERLKGVDSTLKIQPAKLEDSAVYLCASSLFRGERHSTDTQYFGPGTRLTVL.

This clonotype was observed a handful of times. V gene TRBV5-5 combines with J gene TRBJ2-5, with D possibly matching TRBD2 (6 bases). Looked up from germline, CDR1 is SGHKS and CDR2 is YYEKEE (reference sequence). Trimming left V 0 bases short and J 4 bases short, with 13 bases between. The CDR3 has 15 residues. The CDR3 DNA follows: TGTGCCAGCAGCTTGGCCGGACTAACTGGAGAGACCCAGTACTTC. This codes for CASSLAGLTGETQYF.

The gene calls are TRBV4-3 and TRBJ1-3; 7 bases are a match to TRBD1. CDR3 length: 17 amino acids. Germline V gives CDR1 LGHNA, CDR2 YSLEER. J was trimmed by 4 bases and V by 0 bases; bases with no gene match: 9. CDR3 protein: CASSQDHLTGWGNTIYF. CDR3 nucleotides: TGCGCCAGCAGCCAAGATCATCTGACAGGGTGGGGAAACACCATATATTTT.

The chain employs TRBV7-2 and TRBJ1-4; D gene ambiguous. V was clipped by 5 bases and J by 8 bases, with 12 bases between them. This CDR3 has 13 residues. Germline CDR1 reads SGHTA; CDR2 reads FQGNSA. The CDR3 DNA sequence: TGTGCCAGCAGCGCACTTGAGGGAGAAAAACTGTTTTTT. Translation gives CASSALEGEKLFF.

Of note for this clonotype: Given a much more abundant clone one base away, this may be a read error. The chain links TRBV12-3 or TRBV12-4 to TRBJ1-1; D not certain. V was shortened by 3 bases and J by 1 base, with 6 bases between the two germline ends. The length of the CDR3 is 13 residues. The CDR3 here is CASSFDTNTEAFF. Here the CDR3 DNA reads TGTGCCAGCAGTTTTGACACGAACACTGAAGCTTTCTTT.

This chain uses TRBV12-3 or TRBV12-4 with TRBJ1-1; no clear D. This CDR3 region has 14 residues. The germline V and J ends were trimmed by 7 bases and 3 bases, with 15 bases remaining between them. CDR3 loop: CASTATRSDTEAFF. CDR3 sequence (DNA): TGTGCCAGCACCGCGACTCGGTCGGACACTGAAGCTTTCTTT.

This clonotype was counted between two and nine times. This chain joins TRBV5-1 and TRBJ2-1, with D perhaps TRBD1 or TRBD2 (5 bases each). Germline CDR1 SGHRS, CDR2 YFSETQ. With 4 bases removed from V and 10 bases from J, the gap between germline ends came to 9 bases. The CDR3 runs 11 residues. This CDR3 is CASSPGAEQFF. CDR3 nucleotide sequence: TGCGCCAGCAGCCCCGGGGCCGAGCAGTTCTTC.

This clonotype was found a few times. The J gene is TRBJ2-3, the V gene TRBV9, with D hard to call. In germline, CDR1 is SGDLS, CDR2 YYNGEE. V lost 1 base, J lost 4 bases, and 7 bases lay in between. The CDR3 is 13 amino acids. The CDR3 DNA reads TGTGCCAGCAGCGTAATGTCTCCAGATACGCAGTATTTT. Residues: CASSVMSPDTQYF.

Only a few counts were recorded for this clonotype. This chain uses TRBV25-1 with TRBJ2-7; the match to TRBD1 covers 7 bases. After removal of 6 bases from V and 3 bases from J, the junction contained 20 bases not matched to a gene. CDR1 is MGHDK and CDR2 is SYGVNS in the germline V gene. The CDR3 is 18 residues long. Here the CDR3 DNA reads TGTGCCAGCAGGACAGCCGGGCAAGAGGGGGCGGATTACTACGAGCAGTACTTC. It specifies CASRTAGQEGADYYEQYF.

The chain employs TRBV7-3 and TRBJ1-6, with D possibly matching TRBD1 (6 bases). CDR1 SGHTA and CDR2 FQGTGA come from the germline V gene. V dropped 2 bases and J dropped 8 bases, with 10 bases sitting between them. The CDR3 is made up of 14 amino acids. The CDR3 reads CASSLGGADSPLHF. Written as DNA, the CDR3 is TGTGCCAGCAGCTTAGGGGGCGCGGATTCACCCCTCCACTTT.

This clonotype was counted many times. The chain has TRBV28 and TRBJ1-5; D not resolved. The V gene's germline CDR1 is MDHEN and CDR2 SYDVKM. Trimming pared 4 bases from V and 3 bases from J, leaving 13 bases between. The CDR3 totals 15 residues. This chain's CDR3 is CASSSPGGVNQPQHF. In DNA, the CDR3 is TGTGCCAGCAGTTCTCCGGGTGGGGTCAATCAGCCCCAGCATTTT.

The V call is TRBV7-2, the J call TRBJ1-1, with 7 positions matching TRBD1. In germline, CDR1 is SGHTA, CDR2 FQGNSA. V shed 1 base, J shed 6 bases, and the junction held 2 bases outside the gene matches. This CDR3 region has 13 residues. The DNA for the CDR3 is TGTGCCAGCAGCTTAGACAGGGGCGCTGAAGCTTTCTTT. Amino acid sequence: CASSLDRGAEAFF.

V gene TRBV14 combines with J gene TRBJ1-3; D unresolved. The CDR3 is made up of 14 amino acids. CDR1 is SGHDN and CDR2 is FVKESK in the germline V gene. V was cut by 1 base and J by 5 bases, with 9 bases left in between. As DNA, the CDR3 is TGTGCCAGCAGCCAAGCCAGCTTTAGAAACACCATATATTTT. This sequence encodes CASSQASFRNTIYF.

This clonotype was found a few times. The V and J genes are TRBV7-2 and TRBJ2-1; D possibly corresponds to TRBD1 (5 bases). The V end lost 1 base, the J end lost 8 bases, and 9 bases lay between the germline ends. Germline V CDR1 and CDR2: SGHTA, FQGNSA. This CDR3 contains 13 residues. CDR3 protein: CASSLGGRYEQFF. As DNA, the CDR3 is TGTGCCAGCAGCTTAGGGGGCCGCTATGAGCAGTTCTTC.

The chain is built from TRBV20-1 and TRBJ1-1, with a weak D call TRBD1 (6 bases). The CDR3 sequence is 12 residues long. From germline, CDR1 is DFQATT and CDR2 SNEGSKA (reference sequence). The V and J ends lost 4 bases and 3 bases respectively, with 9 bases between them. The CDR3: CSATRTDTEAFF. The DNA for the CDR3 is TGCAGTGCTACTAGGACAGACACTGAAGCTTTCTTT.

The genes are TRBV10-3 and TRBJ2-2; D is undetermined. The ends were cut back, 8 bases at V and 1 base at J, with 11 bases in the middle. The CDR3 runs 14 residues. Germline CDR1 ENHRY, CDR2 SYGVKD. For the CDR3, the DNA is TGTGCCATCCCGATCGCAGGGAACACCGGGGAGCTGTTTTTT. It is translated as CAIPIAGNTGELFF.